This T cell receptor (beta chain) was captured by sequencing in a study of T cells in Graves' hyperthyroidism and ophthalmopathy. V dropped 3 bases and J dropped 10 bases, with 13 bases sitting between them. Germline V gene sequence: CDR1 SGHTA, CDR2 FQGNSA. CDR3 length equals 13 residues. This clonotype has at least ten counts. The TCR beta CDR3 regions underwent amplification using RNA transcripts as the source. The HTBI set primed first-round TCR CDR3 RT-PCR. TCRdb reanalysed the multiplex PCR reads using MiXCR and keeps one entry per CDR3 protein. This sample has a few hundred thousand distinct CDR3 sequences, with 15% to 20% found just once.

The chain combines TRBV7-2 with TRBJ2-1, with D possibly being TRBD1 or TRBD2 (6 bases each). The sequenced sample consisted of blood. The clonotype comes from a woman in her forties or fifties with Graves' hyperthyroidism. Here the CDR3 reads CASSLSPGGEQFF. CDR3 DNA: TGTGCCAGCAGCTTGAGTCCCGGGGGCGAGCAGTTCTTC.